The clone carrying this TCR beta chain was counted only a few times. The data derive from a study of blood T cells in healthy people across ages. The V gene end was trimmed by 0 bases and the J gene end by 5 bases; junction bases not matched to a gene: 4. The CDR3 spans 16 residues. Germline lookup yields CDR1 SGDLS and CDR2 YYNGEE. A sample-barcoded 5' primer and a J-beta primer mix were used in a second PCR of about 6 to 11 cycles. TCRdb recomputed calls from the 5' RACE reads with MiXCR, one row per CDR3 protein. The table has under 800,000 distinct CDR3 sequences, 40% to 45% seen once. The receptor was isolated from a woman aged 60-70 years in good health. Sequencing used blood. The chain is built from TRBV9 and TRBJ2-1; 11 bases agree with TRBD2. The CDR3 region is CASSVDSGLADNEQFF. The CDR3 DNA reads TGTGCCAGCAGCGTAGATTCGGGACTAGCGGACAATGAGCAGTTCTTC.